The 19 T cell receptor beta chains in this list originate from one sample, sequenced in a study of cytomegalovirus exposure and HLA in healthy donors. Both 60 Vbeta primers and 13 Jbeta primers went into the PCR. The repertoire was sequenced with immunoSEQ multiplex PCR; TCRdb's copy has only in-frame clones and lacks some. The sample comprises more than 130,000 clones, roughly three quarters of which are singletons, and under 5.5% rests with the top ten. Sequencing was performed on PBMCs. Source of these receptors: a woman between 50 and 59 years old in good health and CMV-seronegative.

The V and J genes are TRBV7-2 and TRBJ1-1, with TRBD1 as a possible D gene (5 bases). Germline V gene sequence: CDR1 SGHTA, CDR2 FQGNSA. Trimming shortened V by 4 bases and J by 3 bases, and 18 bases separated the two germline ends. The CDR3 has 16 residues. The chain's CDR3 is CASSSRRMGPDTEAFF. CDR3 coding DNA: TGTGCCAGCAGCTCCCGACGGATGGGGCCCGACACTGAAGCTTTCTTT.

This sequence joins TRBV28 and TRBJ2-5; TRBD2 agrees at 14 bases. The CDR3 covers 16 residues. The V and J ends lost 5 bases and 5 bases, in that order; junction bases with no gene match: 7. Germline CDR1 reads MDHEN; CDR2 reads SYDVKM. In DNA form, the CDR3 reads TGTGCCAGCAGTATCCGACTAGCGGGGGGGCTCGAGACCCAGTACTTC. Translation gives CASSIRLAGGLETQYF.

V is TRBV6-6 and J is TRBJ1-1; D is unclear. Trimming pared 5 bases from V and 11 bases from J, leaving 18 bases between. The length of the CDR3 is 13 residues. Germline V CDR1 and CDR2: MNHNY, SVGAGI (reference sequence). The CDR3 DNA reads TGTGCCAGCAGTCCACCGGGAAAGTGGCAGGCTTTCTTT. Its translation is CASSPPGKWQAFF.

The CDR3 region is CASSYSSTLNTEAFF. The CDR3 DNA follows: TGTGCCAGCAGTTACTCGTCGACACTGAACACTGAAGCTTTCTTT. This chain joins TRBV6-5 and TRBJ1-1; no firm D call. This CDR3 has 15 amino acids. Germline values: CDR1 MNHEY, CDR2 SVGAGI. V gave up 0 bases and J gave up 0 bases, with 8 bases separating them.

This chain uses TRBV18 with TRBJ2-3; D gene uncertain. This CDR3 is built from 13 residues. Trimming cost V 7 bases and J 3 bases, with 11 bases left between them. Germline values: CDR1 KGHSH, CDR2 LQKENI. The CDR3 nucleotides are TGTGCCAGCTACGATACAAATACAGATACGCAGTATTTT. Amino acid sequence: CASYDTNTDTQYF.

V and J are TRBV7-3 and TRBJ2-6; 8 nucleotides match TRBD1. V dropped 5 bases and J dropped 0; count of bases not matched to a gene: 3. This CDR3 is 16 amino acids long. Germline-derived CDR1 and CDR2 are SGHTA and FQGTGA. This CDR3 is CASSLTGGSGANVLTF. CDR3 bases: TGTGCCAGCAGCCTCACAGGGGGCTCTGGGGCCAACGTCCTGACTTTC.

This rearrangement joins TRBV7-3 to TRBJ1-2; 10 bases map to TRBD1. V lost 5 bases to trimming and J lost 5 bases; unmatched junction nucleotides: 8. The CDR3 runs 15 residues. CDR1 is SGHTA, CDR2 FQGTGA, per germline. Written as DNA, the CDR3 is TGTGCCAGCAGCGAGCTTCCGGGACAGGGGTATGGCTACACCTTC. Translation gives CASSELPGQGYGYTF.

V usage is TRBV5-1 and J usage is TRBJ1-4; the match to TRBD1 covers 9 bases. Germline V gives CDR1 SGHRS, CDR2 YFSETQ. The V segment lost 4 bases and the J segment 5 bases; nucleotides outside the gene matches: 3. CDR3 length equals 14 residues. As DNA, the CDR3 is TGCGCCAGCAGCACCGGGACAGGGAATGAAAAACTGTTTTTT. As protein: CASSTGTGNEKLFF.

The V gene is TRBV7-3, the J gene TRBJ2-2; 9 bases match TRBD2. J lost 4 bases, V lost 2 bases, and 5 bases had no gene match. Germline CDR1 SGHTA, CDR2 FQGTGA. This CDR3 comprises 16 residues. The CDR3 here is CASSLDAGGPTGELFF. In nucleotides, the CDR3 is TGTGCCAGCAGCTTAGACGCGGGGGGGCCCACCGGGGAGCTGTTTTTT.

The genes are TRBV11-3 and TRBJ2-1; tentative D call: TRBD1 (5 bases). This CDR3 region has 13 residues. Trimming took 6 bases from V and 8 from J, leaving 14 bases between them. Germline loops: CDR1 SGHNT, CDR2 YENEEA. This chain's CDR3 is CASRYQGGDEQFF. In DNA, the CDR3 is TGTGCCAGCAGATATCAGGGTGGCGATGAGCAGTTCTTC.

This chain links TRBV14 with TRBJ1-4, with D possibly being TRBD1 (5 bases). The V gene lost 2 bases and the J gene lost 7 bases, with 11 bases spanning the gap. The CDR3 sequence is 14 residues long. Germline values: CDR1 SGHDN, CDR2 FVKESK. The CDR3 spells CASSQLGLGEKLFF. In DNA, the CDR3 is TGTGCCAGCAGCCAATTGGGGCTGGGTGAAAAACTGTTTTTT.

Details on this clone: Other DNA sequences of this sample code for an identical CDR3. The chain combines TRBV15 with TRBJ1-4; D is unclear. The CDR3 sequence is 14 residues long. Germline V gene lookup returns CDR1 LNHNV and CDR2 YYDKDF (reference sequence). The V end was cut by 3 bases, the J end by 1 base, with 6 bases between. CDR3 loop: CATSSGVTNEKLFF. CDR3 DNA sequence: TGTGCCACCAGCAGCGGGGTAACTAATGAAAAACTGTTTTTT.

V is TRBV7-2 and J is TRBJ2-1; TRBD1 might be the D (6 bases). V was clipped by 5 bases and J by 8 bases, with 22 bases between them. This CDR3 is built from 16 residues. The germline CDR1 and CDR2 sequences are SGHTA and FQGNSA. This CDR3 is CASSQRWGRISYEQFF. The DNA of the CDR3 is TGTGCCAGCAGCCAGAGATGGGGGCGCATTTCATATGAGCAGTTCTTC.

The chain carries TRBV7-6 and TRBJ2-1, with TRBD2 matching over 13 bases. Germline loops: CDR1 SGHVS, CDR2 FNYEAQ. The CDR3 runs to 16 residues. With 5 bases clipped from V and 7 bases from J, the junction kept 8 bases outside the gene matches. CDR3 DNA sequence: TGTGCCAGCAGCAACAAACTAGCGGGGGGGAGAAATGAGCAGTTCTTC. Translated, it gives CASSNKLAGGRNEQFF.

CDR3 amino acids: CASSTLAGRAGNEQFF. In DNA, the CDR3 is TGTGCCAGTAGTACACTAGCGGGGCGGGCCGGCAATGAGCAGTTCTTC. The J gene is TRBJ2-1, the V gene TRBV19, with 10 bases matching TRBD2. This CDR3 has 16 residues. Germline CDR1 and CDR2: LNHDA and SQIVND (reference sequence). Trimming cost V 4 bases and J 6 bases; bases outside gene matches: 9. Combining the CDR3 with reference TRBV19 and TRBJ2-1 gives the whole variable domain DGGITQSPKYLFRKEGQNVTLSCEQNLNHDAMYWYRQDPGQGLRLIYYSQIVNDFQKGDIAEGYSVSREKKESFPLTVTSAQKNPTAFYLCASSTLAGRAGNEQFFGPGTRLTVL.

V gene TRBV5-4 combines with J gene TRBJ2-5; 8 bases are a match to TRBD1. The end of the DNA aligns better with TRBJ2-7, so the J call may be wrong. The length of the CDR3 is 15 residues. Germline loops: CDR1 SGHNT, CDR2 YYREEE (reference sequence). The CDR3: CASSPTDREVGEQYF. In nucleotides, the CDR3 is TGTGCCAGCAGCCCTACGGACAGGGAGGTTGGCGAGCAGTACTTC.

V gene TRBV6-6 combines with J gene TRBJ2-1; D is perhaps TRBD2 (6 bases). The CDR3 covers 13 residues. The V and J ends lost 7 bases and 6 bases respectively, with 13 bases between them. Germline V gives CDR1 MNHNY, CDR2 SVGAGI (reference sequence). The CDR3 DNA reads TGTGCCAGCATCGGGACTTTTGGCAATGAGCAGTTCTTC. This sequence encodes CASIGTFGNEQFF.

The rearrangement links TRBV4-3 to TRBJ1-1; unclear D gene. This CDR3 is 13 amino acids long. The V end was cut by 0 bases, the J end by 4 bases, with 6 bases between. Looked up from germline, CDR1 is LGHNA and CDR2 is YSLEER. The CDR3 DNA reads TGCGCCAGCAGCCAAGATCACAGCACTGAAGCTTTCTTT. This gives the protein CASSQDHSTEAFF.

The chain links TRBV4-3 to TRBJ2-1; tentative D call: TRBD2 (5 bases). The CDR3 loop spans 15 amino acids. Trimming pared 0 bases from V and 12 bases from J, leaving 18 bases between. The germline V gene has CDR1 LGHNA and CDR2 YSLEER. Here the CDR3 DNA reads TGCGCCAGCAGCCAAGATATCCGGTGGCGCGAGGGGCAGTTCTTC. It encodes CASSQDIRWREGQFF.